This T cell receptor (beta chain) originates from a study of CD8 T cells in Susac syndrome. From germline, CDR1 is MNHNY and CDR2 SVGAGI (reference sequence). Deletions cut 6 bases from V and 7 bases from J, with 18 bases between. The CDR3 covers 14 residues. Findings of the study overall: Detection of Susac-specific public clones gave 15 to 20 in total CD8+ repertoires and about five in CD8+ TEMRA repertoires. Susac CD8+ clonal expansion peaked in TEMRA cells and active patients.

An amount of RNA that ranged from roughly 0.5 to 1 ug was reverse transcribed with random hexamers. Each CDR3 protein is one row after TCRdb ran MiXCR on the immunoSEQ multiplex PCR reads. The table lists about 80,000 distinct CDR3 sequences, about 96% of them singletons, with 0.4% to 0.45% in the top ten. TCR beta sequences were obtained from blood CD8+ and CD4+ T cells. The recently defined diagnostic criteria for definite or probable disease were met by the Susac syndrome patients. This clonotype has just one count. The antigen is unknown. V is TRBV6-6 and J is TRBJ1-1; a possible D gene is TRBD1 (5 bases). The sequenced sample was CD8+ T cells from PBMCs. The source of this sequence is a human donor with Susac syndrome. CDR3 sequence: CASSLTRGVDEAFF. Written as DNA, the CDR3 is TGTGCCAGCAGCCTAACCCGGGGGGTGGATGAAGCTTTCTTT.